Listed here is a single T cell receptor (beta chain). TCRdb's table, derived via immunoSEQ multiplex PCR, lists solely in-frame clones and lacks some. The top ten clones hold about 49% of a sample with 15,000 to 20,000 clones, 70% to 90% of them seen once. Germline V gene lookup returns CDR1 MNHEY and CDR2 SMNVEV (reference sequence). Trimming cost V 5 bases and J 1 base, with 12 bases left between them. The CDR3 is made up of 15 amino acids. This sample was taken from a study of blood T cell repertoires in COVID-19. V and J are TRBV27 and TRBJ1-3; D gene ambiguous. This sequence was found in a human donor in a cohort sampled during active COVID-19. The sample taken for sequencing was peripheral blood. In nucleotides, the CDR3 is TGTGCCAGCAGTGACGCAGGAAGTTCTGGAAACACCATATATTTT. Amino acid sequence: CASSDAGSSGNTIYF.